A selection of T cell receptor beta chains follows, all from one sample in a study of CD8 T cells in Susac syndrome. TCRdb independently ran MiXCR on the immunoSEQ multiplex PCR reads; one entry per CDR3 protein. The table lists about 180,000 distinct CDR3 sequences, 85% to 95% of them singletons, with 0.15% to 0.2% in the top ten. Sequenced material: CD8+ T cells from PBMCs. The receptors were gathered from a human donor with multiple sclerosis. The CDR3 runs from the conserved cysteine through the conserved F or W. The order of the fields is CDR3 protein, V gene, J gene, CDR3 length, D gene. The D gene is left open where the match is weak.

CDR3aa: CASRIGPGDVYEQYF
v_gene: TRBV19
j_gene: TRBJ2-7
len: 15
d_gene: .

CDR3aa: CATSRGGSSPVGYTF
v_gene: TRBV15
j_gene: TRBJ1-2
len: 15
d_gene: .

CDR3aa: CASSWTGGSYGYTF
v_gene: TRBV7-9
j_gene: TRBJ1-2
len: 14
d_gene: TRBD1

CDR3aa: CASSWGPLTEAFF
v_gene: TRBV27
j_gene: TRBJ1-1
len: 13
d_gene: .

CDR3aa: CATSSPGFAIDEQFF
v_gene: TRBV15
j_gene: TRBJ2-1
len: 15
d_gene: .

CDR3aa: CASSISLSRRQETQYF
v_gene: TRBV19
j_gene: TRBJ2-5
len: 16
d_gene: .

CDR3aa: CSVESRKSEQYF
v_gene: TRBV29-1
j_gene: TRBJ2-7
len: 12
d_gene: .

CDR3aa: CSAPRESSYNEQFF
v_gene: TRBV20-1
j_gene: TRBJ2-1
len: 14
d_gene: .

CDR3aa: CASSQKVGGANVLTF
v_gene: TRBV6-1
j_gene: TRBJ2-6
len: 15
d_gene: .

CDR3aa: CASSIFQEVVYGYTF
v_gene: TRBV12-3/TRBV12-4
j_gene: TRBJ1-2
len: 15
d_gene: .

CDR3aa: CASSRPGTSGETQYF
v_gene: TRBV12-3/TRBV12-4
j_gene: TRBJ2-5
len: 15
d_gene: TRBD2

CDR3aa: CASSSLLAGSMRSQYF
v_gene: TRBV2
j_gene: TRBJ2-5
len: 16
d_gene: .

CDR3aa: CASSPGGADNTGELFF
v_gene: TRBV13
j_gene: TRBJ2-2
len: 16
d_gene: .

CDR3aa: CSARVRVLNTEAFF
v_gene: TRBV20-1
j_gene: TRBJ1-1
len: 14
d_gene: .

CDR3aa: CASSFPLAYNEQFF
v_gene: TRBV13
j_gene: TRBJ2-1
len: 14
d_gene: .

CDR3aa: CSARETGGGYEQYF
v_gene: TRBV20-1
j_gene: TRBJ2-7
len: 14
d_gene: TRBD1

CDR3aa: CASSGKTDSFVGEQFF
v_gene: TRBV9
j_gene: TRBJ2-1
len: 16
d_gene: .

CDR3aa: CASRLNGVEDYEQYF
v_gene: TRBV6-5
j_gene: TRBJ2-7
len: 15
d_gene: .

CDR3aa: CASSYLDTDTYNSPLHF
v_gene: TRBV6-5
j_gene: TRBJ1-6
len: 17
d_gene: .

CDR3aa: CASSLVAGGPWETQYF
v_gene: TRBV7-2
j_gene: TRBJ2-5
len: 16
d_gene: .

CDR3aa: CATSSAPGLAGETQYF
v_gene: TRBV15
j_gene: TRBJ2-5
len: 16
d_gene: TRBD2

CDR3aa: CASSLNVYDEQFF
v_gene: TRBV4-2
j_gene: TRBJ2-1
len: 13
d_gene: .

CDR3aa: CASSTPGSSYEQYF
v_gene: TRBV7-9
j_gene: TRBJ2-7
len: 14
d_gene: .

CDR3aa: CASSGLAGDPKTQYF
v_gene: TRBV2
j_gene: TRBJ2-5
len: 15
d_gene: TRBD2

CDR3aa: CSAADTSTDTQYF
v_gene: TRBV29-1
j_gene: TRBJ2-3
len: 13
d_gene: .

CDR3aa: CASGRGTTSTDTQYF
v_gene: TRBV27
j_gene: TRBJ2-3
len: 15
d_gene: .

CDR3aa: CSARDLGQREEQYF
v_gene: TRBV20-1
j_gene: TRBJ2-7
len: 14
d_gene: TRBD2

CDR3aa: CASSSTGTGGYEQYF
v_gene: TRBV13
j_gene: TRBJ2-7
len: 15
d_gene: TRBD1

CDR3aa: CSVVYRGDEQFF
v_gene: TRBV29-1
j_gene: TRBJ2-1
len: 12
d_gene: TRBD2